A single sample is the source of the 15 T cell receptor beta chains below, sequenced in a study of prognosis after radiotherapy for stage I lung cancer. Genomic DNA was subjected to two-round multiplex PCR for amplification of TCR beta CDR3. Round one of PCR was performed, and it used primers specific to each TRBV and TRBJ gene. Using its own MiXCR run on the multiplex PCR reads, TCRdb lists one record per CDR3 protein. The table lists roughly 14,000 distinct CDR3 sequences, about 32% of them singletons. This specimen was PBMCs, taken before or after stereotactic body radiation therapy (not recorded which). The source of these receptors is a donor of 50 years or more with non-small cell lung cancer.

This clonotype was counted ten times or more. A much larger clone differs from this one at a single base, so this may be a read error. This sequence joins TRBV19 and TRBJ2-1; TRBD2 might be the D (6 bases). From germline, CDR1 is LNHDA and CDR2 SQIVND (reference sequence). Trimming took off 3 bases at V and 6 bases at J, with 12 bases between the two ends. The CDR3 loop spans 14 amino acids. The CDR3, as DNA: TGTGCCAGTAGTATCCTCGGAGGGAGCAATGAGCAGTTCTTC. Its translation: CASSILGGSNEQFF.

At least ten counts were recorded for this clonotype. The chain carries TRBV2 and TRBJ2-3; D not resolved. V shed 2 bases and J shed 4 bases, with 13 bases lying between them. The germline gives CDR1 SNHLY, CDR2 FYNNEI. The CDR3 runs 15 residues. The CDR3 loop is CASSEQSLRSDTQYF. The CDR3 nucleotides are TGTGCCAGCAGTGAACAATCGTTGCGGTCAGATACGCAGTATTTT.

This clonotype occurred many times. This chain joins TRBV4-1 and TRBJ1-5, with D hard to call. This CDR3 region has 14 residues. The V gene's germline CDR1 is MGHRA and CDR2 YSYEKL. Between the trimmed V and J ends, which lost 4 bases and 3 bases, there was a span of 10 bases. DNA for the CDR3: TGCGCCAGCAGCCCGACCGGGCCCAATCAGCCCCAGCATTTT. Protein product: CASSPTGPNQPQHF.

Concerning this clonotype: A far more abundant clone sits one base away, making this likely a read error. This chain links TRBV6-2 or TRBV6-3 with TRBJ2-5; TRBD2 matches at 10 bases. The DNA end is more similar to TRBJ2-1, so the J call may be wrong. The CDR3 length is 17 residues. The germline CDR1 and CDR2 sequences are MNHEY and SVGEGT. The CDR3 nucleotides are TGTGCCAGCAGTTACTCGGGACTAGCGCTTTCCTACAAAGAGCAGTTCTTC. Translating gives CASSYSGLALSYKEQFF.

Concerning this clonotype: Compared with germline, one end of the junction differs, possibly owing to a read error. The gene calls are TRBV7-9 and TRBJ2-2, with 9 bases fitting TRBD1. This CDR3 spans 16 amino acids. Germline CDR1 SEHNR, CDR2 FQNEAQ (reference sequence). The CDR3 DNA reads TGTGCCAGGGGACGAATCCGGGACAGGGCCACCGGGGAGCTGTCTTTT. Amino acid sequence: CARGRIRDRATGELSF.

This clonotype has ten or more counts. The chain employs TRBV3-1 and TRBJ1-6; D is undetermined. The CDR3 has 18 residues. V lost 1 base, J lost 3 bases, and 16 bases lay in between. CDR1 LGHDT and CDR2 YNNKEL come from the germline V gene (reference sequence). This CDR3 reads CASSQALFGLRYNSPLHF. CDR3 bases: TGTGCCAGCAGCCAAGCCCTGTTTGGTCTGCGCTATAATTCACCCCTCCACTTT. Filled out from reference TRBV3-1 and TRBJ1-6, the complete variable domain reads DTAVSQTPKYLVTQMGNDKSIKCEQNLGHDTMYWYKQDSKKFLKIMFSYNNKELIINETVPNRFSPKSPDKAHLNLHINSLELGDSAVYFCASSQALFGLRYNSPLHFGNGTRLTVT.

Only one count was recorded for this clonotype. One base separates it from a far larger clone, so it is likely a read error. For the CDR3, the DNA is TGTGCCAGCATTGAAGAGGGACAGGGATATCAGCCCCAGCATTTT. Protein product: CASIEEGQGYQPQHF. The chain joins TRBV6-5 to TRBJ1-5; 9 bases map to TRBD1. Germline lookup yields CDR1 MNHEY and CDR2 SVGAGI. This CDR3 is 15 amino acids long. With V trimmed by 7 bases and J by 5 bases, 9 bases remained unmatched.

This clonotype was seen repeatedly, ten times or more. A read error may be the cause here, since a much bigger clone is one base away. CDR3 sequence reads: CASSVIGQSYNEQFF. CDR3 sequence (DNA): TGTGCCAGTAGTGTTATAGGACAATCCTACAATGAGCAGTTCTTC. The V and J genes are TRBV19 and TRBJ2-1, with a tentative D call TRBD1 (5 bases). The CDR3 sequence is 15 residues long. V was trimmed by 5 bases and J by 1 base, leaving 12 bases between them. CDR1 LNHDA and CDR2 SQIVND come from the germline V gene (reference sequence). The variable domain in full, completed from reference TRBV19 and TRBJ2-1, reads DGGITQSPKYLFRKEGQNVTLSCEQNLNHDAMYWYRQDPGQGLRLIYYSQIVNDFQKGDIAEGYSVSREKKESFPLTVTSAQKNPTAFYLCASSVIGQSYNEQFFGPGTRLTVL.

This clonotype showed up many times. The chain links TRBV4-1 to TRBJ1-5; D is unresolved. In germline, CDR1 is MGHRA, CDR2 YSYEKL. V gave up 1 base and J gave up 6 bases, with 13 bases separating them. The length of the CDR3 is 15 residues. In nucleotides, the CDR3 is TGCGCCAGCAGCCAAGTATTGGCGGGCCCTCAGCCCCAGCATTTT. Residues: CASSQVLAGPQPQHF.

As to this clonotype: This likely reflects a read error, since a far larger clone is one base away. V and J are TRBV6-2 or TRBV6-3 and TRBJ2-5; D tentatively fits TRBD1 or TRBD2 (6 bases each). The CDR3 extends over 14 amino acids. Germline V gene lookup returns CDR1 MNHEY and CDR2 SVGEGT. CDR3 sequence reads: CASSRGTRQEPQYF. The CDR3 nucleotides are TGTGCCAGCAGCCGCGGGACAAGACAAGAGCCCCAGTACTTC.

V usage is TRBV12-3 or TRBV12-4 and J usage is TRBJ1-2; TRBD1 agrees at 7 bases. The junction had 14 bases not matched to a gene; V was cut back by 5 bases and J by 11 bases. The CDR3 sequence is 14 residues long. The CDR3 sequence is CASSGVGQIYRYTF. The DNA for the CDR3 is TGTGCCAGCAGTGGGGTGGGACAGATCTATAGATACACCTTC.

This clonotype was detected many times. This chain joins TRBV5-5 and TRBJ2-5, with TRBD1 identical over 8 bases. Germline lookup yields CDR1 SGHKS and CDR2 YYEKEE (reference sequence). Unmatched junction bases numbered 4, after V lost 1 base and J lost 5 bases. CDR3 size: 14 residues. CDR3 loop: CASSLIGQGETQYF. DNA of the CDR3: TGTGCCAGCAGCTTGATAGGACAGGGTGAGACCCAGTACTTC.

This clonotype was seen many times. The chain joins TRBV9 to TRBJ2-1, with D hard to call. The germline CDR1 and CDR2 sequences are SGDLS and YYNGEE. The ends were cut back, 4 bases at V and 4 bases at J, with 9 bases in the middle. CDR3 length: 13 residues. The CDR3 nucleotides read TGTGCCAGCAGCTGGAACGAGTACAATGAGCAGTTCTTC. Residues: CASSWNEYNEQFF.

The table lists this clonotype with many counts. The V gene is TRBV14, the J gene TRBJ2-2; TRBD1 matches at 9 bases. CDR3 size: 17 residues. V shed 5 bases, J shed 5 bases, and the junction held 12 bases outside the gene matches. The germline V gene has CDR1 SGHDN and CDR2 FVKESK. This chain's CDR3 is CASSMRTGATRTGELFF. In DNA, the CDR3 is TGTGCCAGCAGCATGAGGACAGGGGCTACTCGGACCGGGGAGCTGTTTTTT.

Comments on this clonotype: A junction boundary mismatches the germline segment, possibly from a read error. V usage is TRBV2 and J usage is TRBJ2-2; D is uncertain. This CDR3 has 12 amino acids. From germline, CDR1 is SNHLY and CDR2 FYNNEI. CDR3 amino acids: CASRKDTGELFF. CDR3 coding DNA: TGTGCAAGCAGGAAGGACACCGGGGAGCTGTTTTTT. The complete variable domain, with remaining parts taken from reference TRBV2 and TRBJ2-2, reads EPEVTQTPSHQVTQMGQEVILRCVPISNHLYFYWYRQILGQKVEFLVSFYNNEISEKSEIFDDQFSVERPDGSNFTLKIRSTKLEDSAMYFCASRKDTGELFFGEGSRLTVL.